This TCR beta chain was observed in a study of post-analysis software for immune sequencing data. Whole-study context: Disease trajectories encompassed relapsing-remitting, secondary progressive and progressive-relapsing multiple sclerosis.

Study-wide results and limits: Four to six TRBV segments appeared more often in patients than in controls, and TRBV5-6, TRBV5-1 and TRBV20-1 were among these. Significantly lower normalized Chao1 diversity was found in patients with multiple sclerosis relative to controls. Strong co-clustering by F measure was evident for samples that had been prepared in the same batch.

This clonotype was seen only a few times. Its matching antigen is unknown. The V gene lost 7 bases and the J gene lost 4 bases, with 17 bases spanning the gap. The CDR3 covers 13 residues. The germline gives CDR1 SQVTM, CDR2 ANQGSEA. Unique molecular identifiers were carried by the TCR beta cDNA libraries. Input populations of 1 to 10 million T cells gave rise to approximately 480,000 cDNA molecules. TCRdb called the PCR reads again in MiXCR, with one record for every CDR3 protein. The sample lists fewer than 700,000 distinct CDR3 sequences, 44% seen once, with more than 1.5% in the top ten. Sequences were obtained from blood. This receptor was identified in a girl between 5 and 17 years old with multiple sclerosis. V is TRBV29-1 and J is TRBJ2-7; D is possibly TRBD2 (6 bases). CDR3 protein: CSADTTEGYEQYF. CDR3 DNA: TGCAGCGCCGACACGACGGAGGGTTACGAGCAGTACTTC.